Below, one TCR beta chain is given with its context. This clone was found once. The antigen it recognizes is unknown. Within one base of it there is no much larger clone, and no base qualities were kept. The donors were healthy, HIV-negative adults with no recently reported acute infections or vaccinations. Only Caucasian adults living in Nashville, Tennessee, USA were represented among the donors. For unsorted samples, some 90 million PBMCs were counted, and genomic DNA was extracted using the QIAamp DNA Blood Mini kit. After blood collection by leukapheresis, PBMCs were isolated using Ficoll-Histopaque density gradient centrifugation and then cryopreserved in the vapor phase of liquid nitrogen. Using the deep immunoSEQ assay, multiplex PCR amplified TCR CDR3 regions from genomic DNA. Extracted genomic DNA from each cell subset was spread evenly across all wells of several immunoSEQ 96-well plates, with each plate serving as a replicate. For unsorted PBMC, roughly 330 ng genomic DNA, equal to 25,000 to 35,000 T cell genomes, was loaded into each replicate PCR. Ten immunoSEQ deep assay plates were used to sequence the unsorted PBMC genomic DNA. Purified libraries were measured with a Qubit 3.0 fluorometer, size-checked on a Bioanalyzer 2100, and measured again with the KAPA Library Quantification kit. Every immunoSEQ 96-well plate was sequenced on a separate single-read 150-cycle Illumina NextSeq 550 flow cell. Per the authors' processing: Because only junctional sequences without quality scores were contained in the immunoSEQ output, filtering matching that applied to full-length reads could not be performed. To assign V/J genes and CDR3, sequences were annotated using PyIR, a Python wrapper for IgBLAST v1.9, with IMGT germline references. Any read was removed if the V/J assignment was weak (E-value above 1e-6), the CDR3 was missing, or the read contained stop codons, out-of-frame junctions, or ambiguous translated residues. V3J clonotypes were defined as sequences sharing the same inferred V gene, J gene, and CDR3 amino acid sequence. The percentage overlap between two repertoires was calculated by dividing the number of shared unique clonotypes by the size of the smaller repertoire. Three approaches were used to assess repertoire richness: RTK rarefaction, the Chao1 estimator, and Recon v2.1 estimates of unobserved clonotypes. TCRdb stores this immuneACCESS table with in-frame sequences only. Part of the clones is absent; in the studies checked, under half of the shortfall reflects unresolved V genes, and no reason is known for the rest. V and J calls and clone size are copied from that table; D and trimming were computed from the DNA. The sample contains about 460,000 clones, 77% of them found a single time. Clones ranked in the top ten supply approximately 12% of the sample.

This record comes from a study of shared clonotypes between healthy human individuals (dated by TCRdb to 2018 to 2020). Background for the entire study: The cohort comprised a couple of women and a few men aged 18 to 49 years. The study deeply sequenced blood TCR repertoires of five healthy adults to estimate repertoire size and the extent of clonotype sharing between individuals. Different laboratories and diverse techniques were used to prepare libraries and sequence TCR repertoires, to increase sequencing depth and limit assay-specific biases. Per donor, leukapheresis produced somewhere between about 0.85 and 9.5 billion PBMCs. On the study overall, not on this receptor specifically: Only blood was sampled, and tissue TCR repertoires likely differ from those in blood. The small number of donors limited the genetic and exposure-history diversity represented. Based on pairwise subsampling, the degree of clonotype sharing among donors was expected to be affected by sequencing depth.

The CDR1 and CDR2 encoded by the germline V gene are LGHNA and YNFKEQ. Trimming removed 0 bases from V and 0 bases from J, leaving 11 bases between the germline ends. The CDR3, from cysteine to phenylalanine, totals 17 residues. Of all the DNA, just the CDR3 is kept, 51 bases in frame from base 1. The TCR was taken from a woman aged 40 to 50 in good health. Some clones in this sample may be carry-over from other donors' samples. The sequenced sample consisted of PBMCs. Here the chain combines TRBV4-2 and TRBJ2-2; the D gene lacks a confident call. Here is the DNA: TGTGCCAGCAGCCAAGATTTACTACCCACGAACACCGGGGAGCTGTTTTTT. The translation is CASSQDLLPTNTGELFF.